This T cell receptor (beta chain) was profiled in a study of radiation and T cells in renal cell carcinoma. Whole-study context: Nephrectomy followed 15 Gy stereotactic body radiation by 4 weeks.

Regarding time point: blood 2 weeks post-SBRT. The sample's treatment: 15 Gy SBRT to primary tumor, nephrectomy 4 weeks later. Blood was sampled at baseline, 2 weeks and 4 weeks after SBRT. The patient's renal cell carcinoma had clear cell pathology. Produced via immunoSEQ multiplex PCR; TCRdb's table is partial and in-frame only. The sample lists about 130,000 clones, 88% occurring once. The V end lost 4 bases, the J end lost 5 bases, and 15 bases lay between the germline ends. Germline CDR1 is SGHDT and CDR2 is YYEEEE. The CDR3 consists of 14 residues. Regarding the study as a whole: Top tumor clonotypes rose in blood 2 weeks post-radiation, then contracted.

Details on this clone: The antigen remains unidentified.

V gene TRBV5-6 combines with J gene TRBJ1-1; D might be TRBD1 (5 bases). The input for sequencing was blood, taken from a patient whose treatment included radiotherapy and nephrectomy. This clonotype originated in a woman in her 70s with renal cell carcinoma. The CDR3: CASSRDGPGTEAFF. For the CDR3, the DNA is TGTGCCAGCAGCCGGGACGGCCCAGGGACTGAAGCTTTCTTT.